One and the same sample provided the 12 T cell receptor beta chains below, sequenced in a study of T-cell memory formation after mild COVID-19. TCRdb analysed the 5' RACE reads with MiXCR anew, one entry per CDR3 protein. The sample comprises 400,000 to 500,000 distinct CDR3 sequences, 15% to 20% of which are singletons, and about 8.1% rests with the top ten. The sample taken for sequencing was PBMCs or a T cell subset sorted from them (not recorded which). The receptors stem from an adult woman who had mild COVID-19 (a few samples of this study predate the infection). Cell type and time point are not known.

This clonotype was counted many times. The rearrangement links TRBV12-3 or TRBV12-4 to TRBJ1-2, with 8 bases lining up with TRBD1. V gave up 6 bases and J gave up 0 bases; unmatched junction bases: 3. CDR3 length: 14 amino acids. For the CDR3, the DNA is TGTGCCAGCAGCCGGGGACAGGCTAACTATGGCTACACCTTC. It is translated as CASSRGQANYGYTF.

CDR3 region: CASSMDRFEAFF. Written as DNA, the CDR3 is TGTGCCAGCAGCATGGACAGATTTGAAGCTTTCTTT. The rearrangement joins TRBV7-2 to TRBJ1-1, with TRBD1 as a possible D gene (6 bases). Trimming stripped 5 bases from V and 7 bases from J, with 11 bases between. Germline CDR1 is SGHTA and CDR2 is FQGNSA. CDR3 size: 12 residues.

This clonotype was seen a few times. This sequence joins TRBV19 and TRBJ2-1; 10 bases are a match to TRBD2. The J segment lost 3 bases and the V segment lost 10 bases, leaving 9 bases of the junction unmatched. Germline CDR1 reads LNHDA; CDR2 reads SQIVND (reference sequence). The CDR3 runs 15 residues. CDR3 nucleotides: TGTGCCACCGACATAGCGGGGGGCAGCTACAATGAGCAGTTCTTC. Translation: CATDIAGGSYNEQFF.

CDR3 protein: CASSLSFGQGREQYF. The CDR3 DNA follows: TGTGCCAGCAGTTTATCATTCGGACAGGGCCGCGAGCAGTACTTC. The V call is TRBV12-3 or TRBV12-4, the J call TRBJ2-7, with 8 bases fitting TRBD1. The CDR3 sequence is 15 residues long. V shed 2 bases and J 6 bases; nucleotides not matched to a gene: 9.

This clonotype was recorded a few times. The chain has TRBV11-2 and TRBJ2-1, with TRBD2 as a possible D gene (7 bases). Between the trimmed V and J ends, which lost 1 base and 6 bases, there was a span of 16 bases. CDR3 length equals 16 residues. Germline V gene sequence: CDR1 SGHAT, CDR2 FQNNGV. DNA for the CDR3: TGTGCCAGCAGCTTAGGGGGGGCTAGCGGCCGCAATGAGCAGTTCTTC. It yields the protein CASSLGGASGRNEQFF.

The rearrangement joins TRBV20-1 to TRBJ1-6; 9 bases agree with TRBD1. This CDR3 is built from 15 residues. The V and J ends lost 6 bases and 7 bases, in that order; junction bases with no gene match: 10. Germline V gene data show CDR1 as DFQATT and CDR2 as SNEGSKA (reference sequence). The CDR3 sequence is CSAILSQGANSPLHF. In DNA, the CDR3 is TGCAGTGCCATCCTCTCACAGGGGGCGAATTCACCCCTCCACTTT.

The chain employs TRBV9 and TRBJ2-1; possibly TRBD1 or TRBD2 for D (6 bases each). The CDR3 covers 14 residues. V gave up 0 bases and J gave up 9 bases, with 13 bases separating them. Germline CDR1 is SGDLS and CDR2 is YYNGEE. CDR3 protein: CASSVVPEGGEQFF. CDR3 in DNA: TGTGCCAGCAGCGTAGTGCCGGAGGGGGGTGAGCAGTTCTTC. Full variable domain (remainder filled in from reference TRBV9 and TRBJ2-1): DSGVTQTPKHLITATGQRVTLRCSPRSGDLSVYWYQQSLDQGLQFLIQYYNGEERAKGNILERFSAQQFPDLHSELNLSSLELGDSALYFCASSVVPEGGEQFFGPGTRLTVL.

J is TRBJ1-1 and V is TRBV7-2; D gene unclear. The V gene's germline CDR1 is SGHTA and CDR2 FQGNSA. This CDR3 has 15 amino acids. Deletions cut 4 bases from V and 0 bases from J, with 12 bases between. The CDR3 is CASSSTTTLNTEAFF. CDR3 bases: TGTGCCAGCAGCTCTACCACAACACTGAACACTGAAGCTTTCTTT.

The chain has TRBV12-3 or TRBV12-4 and TRBJ2-1; possible D gene TRBD2, 5 bases. V lost 3 bases to trimming and J lost 4 bases, with 13 bases between them. The CDR3 sequence is 15 residues long. CDR3 in amino acids: CASSFSRTGYNEQFF. The DNA of the CDR3 is TGTGCCAGCAGTTTTTCCCGGACGGGGTACAATGAGCAGTTCTTC.

This clonotype turned up a few times. The CDR3 bases are TGCAGTGCTGAAGTGACGGGACAGGGATCCTACGAGCAGTACTTC. This encodes CSAEVTGQGSYEQYF. The V gene is TRBV20-1, the J gene TRBJ2-7; 9 bases line up with TRBD1. Germline-derived CDR1 and CDR2 are DFQATT and SNEGSKA (reference sequence). The trim removed 5 bases at V and 1 base at J, leaving 9 bases unmatched. CDR3 length equals 15 residues.

The V call is TRBV20-1, the J call TRBJ2-5; 7 nucleotides align to TRBD2. The CDR3 length is 13 residues. Germline values: CDR1 DFQATT, CDR2 SNEGSKA (reference sequence). The ends lost 3 bases at V and 3 bases at J; junction bases unmatched: 4. Here the CDR3 reads CSASMAGEETQYF. CDR3 DNA sequence: TGCAGTGCTAGCATGGCGGGGGAAGAGACCCAGTACTTC.

This clonotype appeared a few times. The rearrangement uses TRBV4-2 and TRBJ1-5; D unresolved. V was shortened by 0 bases and J by 2 bases, with 5 bases between the two germline ends. The CDR3 is made up of 14 amino acids. CDR1 is LGHNA, CDR2 YNFKEQ, per germline. CDR3 in amino acids: CASSQDPGNQPQHF. CDR3 nucleotides: TGTGCCAGCAGCCAAGATCCAGGCAATCAGCCCCAGCATTTT.